This entry lists 20 T cell receptor beta chains sequenced from one sample in a study of blood T cell repertoires in COVID-19. Some clones are missing from TCRdb's copy, which holds only in-frame ones; the method was immunoSEQ multiplex PCR. The table shows approximately 250,000 clones, with around 90% occurring only once. Sample: PBMCs or T cells enriched from blood (not recorded which). The origin of the receptors is a woman aged 25 to 39 who had recovered from COVID-19.

The chain joins TRBV3-1 (or the pseudogene TRBV3-2) to TRBJ2-1; 10 nucleotides align to TRBD2. V lost 0 bases and J lost 10; bases outside the gene matches: 6. There are 15 residues in the CDR3. CDR1 is LGHDT, CDR2 YNNKEL, per germline (reference sequence). DNA for the CDR3: TGTGCCAGCAGCCAAGATGAGCGGGGGGGCCGCGAGCAGTTCTTC. It specifies CASSQDERGGREQFF.

The rearrangement links TRBV18 to TRBJ2-7, with D possibly TRBD1 on 5 matching bases. The CDR3 has 15 amino acids. V gave up 2 bases and J gave up 3 bases, with 14 bases separating them. Germline loops: CDR1 KGHSH, CDR2 LQKENI. The CDR3 is CASSPSGISNYEQYF. CDR3 nucleotides: TGTGCCAGCTCACCATCAGGGATATCCAACTACGAGCAGTACTTC.

The rearrangement links TRBV6-1 to TRBJ1-2, with no clear D. Germline loops: CDR1 MNHNS, CDR2 SASEGT. Trimming left V 3 bases short and J 4 bases short, with 9 bases between. There are 13 residues in the CDR3. The CDR3 nucleotides read TGTGCCAGCAGTGAGTGGCAGATCTATGGCTACACCTTC. Its translation: CASSEWQIYGYTF.

The chain carries TRBV7-2 and TRBJ2-7; a possible D gene is TRBD1 (6 bases). Germline lookup yields CDR1 SGHTA and CDR2 FQGNSA. Trimming cost V 6 bases and J 7 bases, with 25 bases left between them. CDR3 length: 16 amino acids. CDR3 coding DNA: TGTGCCAGCAGTCTCAACGGGGCAGGGAACAGGGTGGAGCAGTACTTC. Its translation is CASSLNGAGNRVEQYF.

The chain recombines TRBV7-9 with TRBJ2-7; TRBD1 matches 9 bases. V was clipped by 7 bases and J by 5 bases; unmatched bases: 12. CDR3 size: 15 residues. Germline CDR1 SEHNR, CDR2 FQNEAQ (reference sequence). The CDR3: CASTRTGTGSHEQYF. DNA for the CDR3: TGTGCCAGCACGAGAACCGGGACAGGGTCACACGAGCAGTACTTC.

This CDR3 reads CASSPKAEGGYTF. CDR3 DNA sequence: TGTGCCAGCTCACCCAAAGCCGAGGGAGGCTACACCTTC. The V and J genes are TRBV18 and TRBJ1-2; no definite D call. Germline CDR1 and CDR2: KGHSH and LQKENI. Trimming took off 3 bases at V and 8 bases at J, with 13 bases between the two ends. The CDR3 has 13 residues.

The chain carries TRBV6-2 or TRBV6-3 and TRBJ1-1, with unresolved D. The V gene lost 2 bases and the J gene lost 8 bases, with 9 bases spanning the gap. The CDR3 covers 12 residues. Germline assignment: CDR1 MNHEY and CDR2 SVGEGT. DNA of the CDR3: TGTGCCAGCAGTTACGATGATCGGGAAGCTTTCTTT. Amino acids: CASSYDDREAFF.

DNA for the CDR3: TGCGCCAGCAGCCAGGGAACAGGGTTGTCCAATGGCTACACCTTC. Translated: CASSQGTGLSNGYTF. The chain recombines TRBV4-1 with TRBJ1-2, with a possible D match to TRBD1 (6 bases). CDR3 size: 15 residues. The germline V and J ends were trimmed by 3 bases and 6 bases, with 17 bases remaining between them. Germline V gene lookup returns CDR1 MGHRA and CDR2 YSYEKL.

With regard to this clone: Compared with germline, one end of the junction differs, possibly owing to a read error. The chain employs TRBV7-2 and TRBJ2-1, with D possibly TRBD2 on 6 matching bases. CDR3 length: 15 residues. The germline V gene encodes CDR1 SGHTA and CDR2 FQGNSA. The CDR3 here is CASSTSGYSDNEQFF. Here the CDR3 DNA reads TGTGCCAGCAGCACAAGCGGGTACTCCGACAATGAGCAGTTCTTC. The full variable domain, rest sourced from reference TRBV7-2 and TRBJ2-1, is GAGVSQSPSNKVTEKGKDVELRCDPISGHTALYWYRQSLGQGLEFLIYFQGNSAPDKSGLPSDRFSAERTGGSVSTLTIQRTQQEDSAVYLCASSTSGYSDNEQFFGPGTRLTVL.

J is TRBJ2-2 and V is TRBV30, with a weak D call TRBD1 (5 bases). The germline V gene encodes CDR1 GTSNPN and CDR2 SVGIG (reference sequence). V dropped 6 bases and J dropped 2 bases, with 10 bases sitting between them. The CDR3 is 13 residues long. The CDR3, as DNA: TGTGCCTGCCCAGGGTTCAACACCGGGGAGCTGTTTTTT. Protein sequence: CACPGFNTGELFF.

This chain links TRBV2 with TRBJ2-7; 8 bases are shared with TRBD2. Germline V gene data show CDR1 as SNHLY and CDR2 as FYNNEI. Trimming took 3 bases from V and 5 from J; bases not matched to a gene: 15. The CDR3 loop spans 17 amino acids. CDR3 in DNA: TGTGCCAGCAGTGACCCCCAGCGGGGGCCAAAAAGGGACGAGCAGTACTTC. Amino acid sequence: CASSDPQRGPKRDEQYF.

The genes are TRBV2 and TRBJ2-1; D might be TRBD1 (5 bases). CDR1 and CDR2 from the germline V gene are SNHLY and FYNNEI. V was pared by 3 bases and J by 0 bases, with 12 bases between. The length of the CDR3 is 16 residues. CDR3 sequence (DNA): TGTGCCAGCAGTGACAGGGCACTTCCCTCCTACAATGAGCAGTTCTTC. It is translated as CASSDRALPSYNEQFF.

Concerning this clone itself: At one end, the junction sequence differs from germline, possibly due to a read error. The chain couples TRBV12-3 or TRBV12-4 to TRBJ2-7, with D uncertain. The CDR3 sequence is 12 residues long. The CDR3 DNA is TGTGCCAGCAGTCAGACTCCCCCGAGCGCAGTTTTC. This encodes CASSQTPPSAVF.

The V gene is TRBV6-1, the J gene TRBJ2-7; TRBD2 matches 11 bases. Germline-derived CDR1 and CDR2 are MNHNS and SASEGT. The CDR3 runs 16 residues. Trimming at V came to 3 bases and at J to 2 bases, leaving 6 bases not matched to a gene. The CDR3: CASSEGTSGFPYEQYF. As DNA, the CDR3 is TGTGCCAGCAGTGAGGGGACTAGCGGTTTTCCCTACGAGCAGTACTTC.

V gene TRBV6-5 combines with J gene TRBJ2-5; D might be TRBD2 (6 bases). V lost 7 bases and J 2 bases, leaving 17 bases between the germline ends. From germline, CDR1 is MNHEY and CDR2 SVGAGI. The CDR3 runs to 15 residues. Here the CDR3 reads CASTYSPGTQETQYF. The CDR3 DNA sequence: TGTGCCAGCACCTACAGCCCAGGGACTCAAGAGACCCAGTACTTC.

This chain joins TRBV23-1 and TRBJ2-2, with 11 bases aligning to TRBD1. TRBV23-1 counts as an open reading frame of uncertain function. J was trimmed by 3 bases and V by 0 bases; bases with no gene match: 9. This CDR3 is 19 amino acids long. The CDR3 DNA sequence: TGCGCCAGCAGTCAATCGAGGACAGGGGGCAGAGGGGACACCGGGGAGCTGTTTTTT. It encodes CASSQSRTGGRGDTGELFF.

This chain joins TRBV2 and TRBJ1-1; unclear D gene. Germline assignment: CDR1 SNHLY and CDR2 FYNNEI. This CDR3 comprises 13 residues. V was pared by 5 bases and J by 0 bases, with 7 bases between. Here the CDR3 DNA reads TGTGCCAGCAGTAGAACGGTGAACACTGAAGCTTTCTTT. Its protein is CASSRTVNTEAFF.

This clone has just one count. This chain links TRBV9 with TRBJ2-1; 9 bases fit TRBD1. Germline V gene lookup returns CDR1 SGDLS and CDR2 YYNGEE. The CDR3 loop spans 14 amino acids. J gave up 7 bases and V 2 bases, and 4 bases lay outside the gene matches. As DNA, the CDR3 is TGTGCCAGCAGCGTCGGGACAGGGCTTAATGAGCAGTTCTTC. Translated, it gives CASSVGTGLNEQFF.

V is TRBV19 and J is TRBJ1-6, with a possible D match to TRBD1 (6 bases). With 1 base removed from V and 9 bases from J, the gap between germline ends came to 19 bases. CDR3 length: 17 residues. Germline V gene lookup returns CDR1 LNHDA and CDR2 SQIVND (reference sequence). CDR3 in amino acids: CASSIGTEVLRISPLHF. DNA of the CDR3: TGTGCCAGTAGTATAGGGACAGAGGTTCTTCGGATTTCACCCCTCCACTTT.

As DNA, the CDR3 is TGTGCCAGCAGCTTAGGCGACAGGGAGGCTGGCTACACCTTC. It translates to CASSLGDREAGYTF. The chain employs TRBV7-9 and TRBJ1-2; 7 bases match TRBD1. With V trimmed by 1 base and J by 7 bases, 6 bases remained unmatched. The CDR3 loop spans 14 amino acids. Germline loops: CDR1 SEHNR, CDR2 FQNEAQ (reference sequence).